The 32 T cell receptor beta chains below come from one sample, sequenced in a study of technical replicates of blood from several donors listed by TCRdb under 2017. Receptor libraries were prepared by the immunoSEQ multiplex PCR assay. In its TCRdb copy, this immuneACCESS table keeps in-frame sequences only and misses some clones. Where compared with another copy, unresolved V genes explain less than half of these, and the others have no known cause. This sample holds tens of thousands of clones; around 96% were observed only once. 0.25% to 0.3% of the sample belongs to the ten largest clones. The sample consisted of T cells isolated from PBMCs. These receptors all stem from a human donor in good health.

This chain links TRBV7-9 with TRBJ2-7, with 7 bases identical to TRBD2. The junction had 12 bases not matched to a gene; V was cut back by 3 bases and J by 1 base. Germline V gene sequence: CDR1 SEHNR, CDR2 FQNEAQ (reference sequence). The CDR3 is made up of 17 amino acids. CDR3 DNA: TGTGCCAGCAGCTTGGCGTTGGGGGGGGAGGTATCCTACGAGCAGTACTTC. Protein: CASSLALGGEVSYEQYF.

The V call is TRBV27, the J call TRBJ1-5; maybe TRBD1 (5 bases). This CDR3 is built from 13 residues. Germline CDR1 is MNHEY and CDR2 is SMNVEV (reference sequence). Trimming took 6 bases from V and 2 from J, leaving 8 bases between them. Here the CDR3 reads CASRGRGNQPQHF. The CDR3 coding sequence is TGTGCCAGCAGGGGGCGTGGCAATCAGCCCCAGCATTTT.

J is TRBJ2-1 and V is TRBV7-9; TRBD2 aligns across 13 bases. The V gene's germline CDR1 is SEHNR and CDR2 FQNEAQ (reference sequence). J lost 12 bases, V lost 5 bases, and 10 bases had no gene match. The CDR3 length is 15 residues. CDR3 loop: CASSLLTSGRAGQFF. CDR3 bases: TGTGCCAGCAGCCTCCTTACTAGCGGGAGGGCGGGGCAGTTCTTC.

This sequence joins TRBV6-5 and TRBJ2-3; 8 bases fit TRBD2. This CDR3 has 14 amino acids. The germline gives CDR1 MNHEY, CDR2 SVGAGI. V dropped 6 bases and J dropped 4; count of bases not matched to a gene: 6. DNA of the CDR3: TGTGCCAGCAGACGGGGACTAGTGTCAGATACGCAGTATTTT. It translates to CASRRGLVSDTQYF.

This chain joins TRBV4-1 and TRBJ2-7, with no clear D. V lost 4 bases and J 5 bases, leaving 15 bases between the germline ends. This CDR3 has 14 amino acids. Per the germline V gene, CDR1 is MGHRA and CDR2 is YSYEKL. The DNA for the CDR3 is TGCGCCAGCAGCCGCGATCTGGGTCTAGACGAGCAGTACTTC. Its translation is CASSRDLGLDEQYF.

The CDR3 sequence is CASRAGLAGADTQYF. CDR3 bases: TGTGCCAGCAGGGCCGGGCTAGCGGGAGCAGATACGCAGTATTTT. The rearrangement links TRBV11-2 to TRBJ2-3; 10 bases line up with TRBD2. This CDR3 region has 15 residues. Germline trimming cut 6 bases from V and 4 bases from J; bases unmatched to any gene: 7. CDR1 and CDR2 from the germline V gene are SGHAT and FQNNGV. The full variable domain, its missing parts supplied by reference TRBV11-2 and TRBJ2-3, is EAGVAQSPRYKIIEKRQSVAFWCNPISGHATLYWYQQILGQGPKLLIQFQNNGVVDDSQLPKDRFSAERLKGVDSTLKIQPAKLEDSAVYLCASRAGLAGADTQYFGPGTRLTVL.

J is TRBJ2-1 and V is TRBV7-2; D is ambiguous. Germline V lookup: CDR1 SGHTA, CDR2 FQGNSA. V lost 8 bases to trimming and J lost 4 bases, with 12 bases between them. This CDR3 region has 13 residues. DNA of the CDR3: TGTGCCAGCCTGTTCAGTTTATACAATGAGCAGTTCTTC. Protein sequence: CASLFSLYNEQFF.

The chain joins TRBV4-1 to TRBJ1-5, with 8 bases matching TRBD1. Looked up from germline, CDR1 is MGHRA and CDR2 is YSYEKL. V shed 1 base, J shed 0 bases, and the junction held 11 bases outside the gene matches. The CDR3 has 19 residues. The CDR3 loop is CASSQGWTGRIYSNQPQHF. The DNA for the CDR3 is TGCGCCAGCAGCCAAGGTTGGACAGGGCGAATATATAGCAATCAGCCCCAGCATTTT.

CDR3 sequence: CASSLGGGEQYF. For the CDR3, the DNA is TGTGCCAGCAGCTTAGGAGGGGGAGAGCAGTACTTC. This chain uses TRBV7-8 with TRBJ2-7, with a tentative D call TRBD1 (6 bases). V was pared by 1 base and J by 7 bases, with 8 bases between. Germline V gives CDR1 SGHVS, CDR2 FQNEAQ. This CDR3 region has 12 residues.

This chain joins TRBV11-3 and TRBJ2-7, with D maybe TRBD1 (5 bases). The germline CDR1 and CDR2 sequences are SGHNT and YENEEA. The CDR3 contains 12 residues. The V end was cut by 6 bases, the J end by 4 bases, with 10 bases between. The CDR3 here is CASRADRYEQYF. CDR3 nucleotides: TGTGCCAGCAGAGCCGACAGATACGAGCAGTACTTC.

This clone was found once. V is TRBV7-2 and J is TRBJ2-5; 9 nucleotides match TRBD1. Germline V gene data show CDR1 as SGHTA and CDR2 as FQGNSA. The CDR3 is 15 amino acids. Unmatched junction bases numbered 6, after V lost 6 bases and J lost 1 base. Here the CDR3 reads CASSRGTGLQETQYF. The CDR3 DNA follows: TGTGCCAGCAGTAGGGGGACAGGGCTCCAAGAGACCCAGTACTTC.

The rearrangement uses TRBV7-2 and TRBJ2-3, with 10 bases that match TRBD2. Germline V gene sequence: CDR1 SGHTA, CDR2 FQGNSA. This CDR3 is 16 amino acids long. The V gene end was trimmed by 3 bases and the J gene end by 6 bases; junction bases not matched to a gene: 9. This CDR3 is CASSLTASGRPDTQYF. The CDR3 nucleotides read TGTGCCAGCAGCTTGACTGCTAGCGGGAGACCTGATACGCAGTATTTT.

V usage is TRBV5-1 and J usage is TRBJ2-1; 12 bases fit TRBD2. Germline trimming cut 4 bases from V and 1 base from J; bases unmatched to any gene: 6. This CDR3 is built from 17 residues. The germline CDR1 and CDR2 sequences are SGHRS and YFSETQ. The CDR3 region has the DNA TGCGCCAGCAGCCTCGGACTAGCGGGGTCATCCTACAATGAGCAGTTCTTC. It is translated as CASSLGLAGSSYNEQFF.

This chain links TRBV7-6 with TRBJ2-2; 16 nucleotides line up with TRBD2. Trimming cost V 5 bases and J 4 bases; bases outside gene matches: 7. This CDR3 is built from 18 residues. Germline lookup yields CDR1 SGHVS and CDR2 FNYEAQ. CDR3 protein: CASSQGLAGGPGTGELFF. CDR3 bases: TGTGCCAGCAGCCAGGGACTAGCGGGAGGGCCGGGCACCGGGGAGCTGTTTTTT. Looking up the rest from reference TRBV7-6 and TRBJ2-2 gives the full variable domain: GAGVSQSPRYKVTKRGQDVALRCDPISGHVSLYWYRQALGQGPEFLTYFNYEAQQDKSGLPNDRFSAERPEGSISTLTIQRTEQRDSAMYRCASSQGLAGGPGTGELFFGEGSRLTVL.

This clone showed up just once. This rearrangement joins TRBV5-4 to TRBJ1-4; 8 bases agree with TRBD1. Germline CDR1 and CDR2: SGHNT and YYREEE (reference sequence). The CDR3 consists of 15 residues. Unmatched junction bases numbered 9, after V lost 3 bases and J lost 8 bases. CDR3 sequence reads: CASSWGTGRNEKLFF. In nucleotides, the CDR3 is TGTGCCAGCAGCTGGGGGACAGGCCGAAACGAAAAACTGTTTTTT.

The V gene is TRBV2, the J gene TRBJ1-5; 7 bases are a match to TRBD1. Germline CDR1 SNHLY, CDR2 FYNNEI. The CDR3 consists of 13 residues. The V gene end was trimmed by 9 bases and the J gene end by 7 bases; junction bases not matched to a gene: 9. The CDR3 nucleotides read TGTGCCAGTGGGGGACAGTTAGACCAGCCCCAGCATTTT. It encodes CASGGQLDQPQHF.

The chain couples TRBV15 to TRBJ1-1, with TRBD1 matching over 9 bases. Trimming took 7 bases from V and 10 from J; bases not matched to a gene: 13. Germline CDR1 reads LNHNV; CDR2 reads YYDKDF (reference sequence). The CDR3 length is 14 residues. In DNA, the CDR3 is TGTGCCACCACCAATCAAACAGGGACAGGGAGAGCTTTCTTT. This encodes CATTNQTGTGRAFF.

V gene TRBV5-6 combines with J gene TRBJ2-2, with TRBD1 matching over 11 bases. J was trimmed by 3 bases and V by 4 bases; bases with no gene match: 8. The CDR3 contains 17 residues. The germline gives CDR1 SGHDT, CDR2 YYEEEE. CDR3 protein: CASSPIRTGGYTGELFF. Here the CDR3 DNA reads TGTGCCAGCAGCCCTATCAGGACAGGGGGCTACACCGGGGAGCTGTTTTTT.

The chain recombines TRBV14 with TRBJ1-2; a weak D match, TRBD1 (6 bases). Germline V gene sequence: CDR1 SGHDN, CDR2 FVKESK. The CDR3 is 15 residues long. V lost 0 bases, J lost 3 bases, and 11 bases lay in between. The chain's CDR3 is CASSQEAGADYGYTF. DNA of the CDR3: TGTGCCAGCAGCCAAGAAGCGGGGGCTGACTATGGCTACACCTTC.

The chain links TRBV5-1 to TRBJ2-2; D is ambiguous. The germline V gene has CDR1 SGHRS and CDR2 YFSETQ. The CDR3 covers 17 residues. V gave up 4 bases and J gave up 0 bases, with 16 bases separating them. CDR3 DNA: TGCGCCAGCAGCCTGACGGGTATAGATACGAACACCGGGGAGCTGTTTTTT. It specifies CASSLTGIDTNTGELFF.

The CDR3 coding sequence is TGTGCCAGCAGCGTACGGGTTAAAAGCTACGAGCAGTACTTC. Translated, it gives CASSVRVKSYEQYF. The V call is TRBV9, the J call TRBJ2-7; D is unresolved. V was cut by 1 base and J by 3 bases, with 11 bases left in between. There are 14 residues in the CDR3. Germline CDR1 is SGDLS and CDR2 is YYNGEE.

The J gene is TRBJ2-4, the V gene TRBV25-1, with TRBD2 as a possible D gene (7 bases). This CDR3 region has 14 residues. Germline CDR1 reads MGHDK; CDR2 reads SYGVNS. The germline V and J ends were trimmed by 6 bases and 6 bases, with 15 bases remaining between them. The CDR3 sequence: CASRRGGRGNIQYF. The CDR3 coding sequence is TGTGCCAGCAGGAGGGGGGGGAGGGGAAACATTCAGTACTTC. Complete variable domain (other parts from reference TRBV25-1 and TRBJ2-4): EADIYQTPRYLVIGTGKKITLECSQTMGHDKMYWYQQDPGMELHLIHYSYGVNSTEKGDLSSESTVSRIRTEHFPLTLESARPSHTSQYLCASRRGGRGNIQYFGAGTRLSVL.

The chain is built from TRBV6-5 and TRBJ1-6; 10 nucleotides align to TRBD1. Per the germline V gene, CDR1 is MNHEY and CDR2 is SVGAGI. The CDR3 runs 16 residues. Trimming took 4 bases from V and 9 from J; bases not matched to a gene: 9. The CDR3 here is CASSSSRTGGISPLHF. DNA for the CDR3: TGTGCCAGCAGTTCATCGAGGACAGGGGGGATTTCACCCCTCCACTTT.

V usage is TRBV28 and J usage is TRBJ2-7; TRBD1 aligns across 7 bases. Germline V CDR1 and CDR2: MDHEN, SYDVKM. The CDR3 has 13 amino acids. Germline trimming cut 8 bases from V and 2 bases from J; bases unmatched to any gene: 6. CDR3 DNA sequence: TGTGCCAGCGGAGACAGGGTTCCCTACGAGCAGTACTTC. Its protein is CASGDRVPYEQYF.

The chain recombines TRBV7-6 with TRBJ2-1; 9 nucleotides match TRBD1. V dropped 5 bases and J dropped 5; count of bases not matched to a gene: 10. The CDR3 is made up of 16 amino acids. From germline, CDR1 is SGHVS and CDR2 FNYEAQ. The CDR3 bases are TGTGCCAGCAGCACGCCACTCCGGGACAGGGACAATGAGCAGTTCTTC. Its translation is CASSTPLRDRDNEQFF.

The rearrangement joins TRBV18 to TRBJ2-7; possible D gene TRBD1, 6 bases. The CDR3 spans 14 residues. Germline V CDR1 and CDR2: KGHSH, LQKENI. With 0 bases removed from V and 4 bases from J, the gap between germline ends came to 10 bases. DNA for the CDR3: TGTGCCAGCTCACCACCCCGGACAGATTACGAGCAGTACTTC. Translation: CASSPPRTDYEQYF.

The gene calls are TRBV4-1 and TRBJ1-5; unclear D gene. The CDR3 sequence is 16 residues long. With 2 bases removed from V and 1 base from J, the gap between germline ends came to 12 bases. Germline values: CDR1 MGHRA, CDR2 YSYEKL. CDR3 nucleotide sequence: TGCGCCAGCAGCCAAAGATTCGCGTCGAGCAATCAGCCCCAGCATTTT. Protein sequence: CASSQRFASSNQPQHF.

This chain uses TRBV28 with TRBJ1-5; TRBD1 is a possible D gene (6 bases). The CDR3 length is 16 residues. Germline V CDR1 and CDR2: MDHEN, SYDVKM. The V gene lost 2 bases and the J gene lost 0 bases, with 11 bases spanning the gap. CDR3: CASSLLGQNSNQPQHF. The CDR3, as DNA: TGTGCCAGCAGTTTACTTGGACAGAATAGCAATCAGCCCCAGCATTTT.

The rearrangement joins TRBV29-1 to TRBJ2-7; weak D call: TRBD1 (5 bases). Trimming cost V 3 bases and J 12 bases, with 9 bases left between them. This CDR3 spans 9 amino acids. The germline CDR1 and CDR2 sequences are SQVTM and ANQGSEA. The CDR3 DNA is TGCAGCGTTGAGACAGCTCTGTACTTC. Protein product: CSVETALYF.

The V and J genes are TRBV10-3 and TRBJ2-2; 9 bases map to TRBD1. The CDR3 runs to 15 residues. V was clipped by 4 bases and J by 6 bases; unmatched bases: 6. Germline CDR1 is ENHRY and CDR2 is SYGVKD. The CDR3 DNA reads as TGTGCCATCAGTGTCTGGACAGGGGAGGCCGGGGAGCTGTTTTTT. Protein: CAISVWTGEAGELFF.

The V and J genes are TRBV9 and TRBJ2-2; tentative D call: TRBD2 (6 bases). CDR1 SGDLS and CDR2 YYNGEE come from the germline V gene. Trimming shortened V by 0 bases and J by 5 bases, and 14 bases separated the two germline ends. This CDR3 has 16 amino acids. Written as DNA, the CDR3 is TGTGCCAGCAGCGTAGCTTCGGGACTCCAAACCGGGGAGCTGTTTTTT. Translating gives CASSVASGLQTGELFF.

The chain is built from TRBV6-5 and TRBJ1-1; no firm D call. The CDR3 length is 12 residues. Trimming removed 7 bases at V and 1 base at J, with 7 bases between. Germline V gene lookup returns CDR1 MNHEY and CDR2 SVGAGI. DNA of the CDR3: TGTGCCAGCACCACCGGGAACACTGAAGCTTTCTTT. Amino acids: CASTTGNTEAFF.